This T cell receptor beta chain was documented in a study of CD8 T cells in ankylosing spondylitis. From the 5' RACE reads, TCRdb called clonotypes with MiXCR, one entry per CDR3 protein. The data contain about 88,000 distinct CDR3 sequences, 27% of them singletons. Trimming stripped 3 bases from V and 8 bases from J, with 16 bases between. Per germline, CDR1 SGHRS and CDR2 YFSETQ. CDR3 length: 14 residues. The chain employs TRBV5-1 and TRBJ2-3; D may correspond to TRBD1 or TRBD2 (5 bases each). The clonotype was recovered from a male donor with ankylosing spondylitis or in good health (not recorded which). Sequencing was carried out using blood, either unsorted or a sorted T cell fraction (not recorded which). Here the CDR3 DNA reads TGCGCCAGCAGCTCGGGACCAGGCGACCTTACGCAGTATTTT. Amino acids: CASSSGPGDLTQYF.